What follows describes a single T cell receptor (beta chain). Its antigen is still unknown. This may be a read error: a much more frequent sequence differs by one nucleotide. The lymph nodes were axillary draining lymph nodes from breast cancer patients. These data originate in a study of breast tumors, draining lymph nodes, adjacent tissues. Study-wide points: Luminal-like breast cancer showed significantly higher tumor–nontumor repertoire similarity than basal-like. Compared with lymph nodes, tumors were less diverse; compared with nontumor tissue, more.

This CDR3 contains 15 residues. CDR1 is SGHRS and CDR2 is YFSETQ in the germline V gene. TCRdb used MiXCR to reprocess the multiplex PCR reads, holding one entry per CDR3 protein. The data contain about 130,000 distinct CDR3 sequences, 21% of them seen just once; the ten biggest clones take up about 2.2%. V is TRBV5-1 and J is TRBJ1-6; a weak D match, TRBD1 (6 bases). This TCR derives from a female donor with breast cancer. Some clones in this sample may be carry-over from other donors' samples. Sequences were obtained from axillary lymph node tissue. For the CDR3, the DNA is TGCGCCAGCGGCTTGGGGGCCAGGGAAATTTCACCCCTCCACTTT. It yields the protein CASGLGAREISPLHF.